The 31 T cell receptor beta chains in this list originate from one sample, sequenced in a study of T cells in Graves' hyperthyroidism and ophthalmopathy. The source material, RNA transcripts, was used to amplify TCR beta CDR3 regions. In the first-round RT-PCR of the TCR CDR3, the HTBI primer set was used. TCRdb reprocessed the multiplex PCR reads via MiXCR and lists one record per CDR3 protein. The sample consists of approximately 270,000 distinct CDR3 sequences, less than 15% of them appearing once. What was sequenced was blood. The receptors originated from a woman in her thirties or forties with Graves' hyperthyroidism that later progressed to Graves' ophthalmopathy.

This clonotype came up many times. The V call is TRBV19, the J call TRBJ2-7, with 8 bases fitting TRBD2. V was pared by 5 bases and J by 4 bases, with 10 bases of the junction left unmatched. CDR3 size: 15 residues. Germline V CDR1 and CDR2: LNHDA, SQIVND (reference sequence). CDR3 loop: CASSPAGTRGYEQYF. The CDR3 nucleotides are TGTGCCAGTAGTCCCGCCGGGACTAGAGGATACGAGCAGTACTTC.

This clonotype was detected many times. The chain recombines TRBV12-3 or TRBV12-4 with TRBJ1-5, with D possibly TRBD1 on 5 matching bases. The CDR3 contains 14 residues. V lost 7 bases and J lost 5, with 15 bases in between. CDR3 amino acids: CASNVGRRHQPQHF. CDR3 nucleotides: TGTGCCAGCAACGTGGGACGGCGCCATCAGCCCCAGCATTTT.

This clonotype was found many times. The rearrangement joins TRBV11-2 to TRBJ1-2; 7 bases align to TRBD1. J was trimmed by 5 bases and V by 6 bases; bases with no gene match: 6. CDR3 length: 13 amino acids. CDR1 is SGHAT, CDR2 FQNNGV, per germline. DNA for the CDR3: TGTGCCAGCAGGCTGACAGGGTTATATGGCTACACCTTC. Amino acid sequence: CASRLTGLYGYTF.

This clonotype was observed many times. The junction and the germline gene differ at one end; a read error may be behind it. The chain combines TRBV6-1 with TRBJ1-3, with 7 bases matching TRBD1. This CDR3 comprises 15 residues. Germline V gene data show CDR1 as MNHNS and CDR2 as SASEGT. CDR3 residues: CASSPSTGAGSTIYF. The CDR3 DNA reads as TGTGCCAGCAGCCCTTCCACAGGGGCTGGAAGCACCATATATTTT.

At least ten counts were recorded for this clonotype. The chain combines TRBV4-2 with TRBJ2-1, with TRBD2 matching 9 bases. Germline CDR1 is LGHNA and CDR2 is YNFKEQ. Trimming took 0 bases from V and 7 from J; bases not matched to a gene: 7. The CDR3 is 16 amino acids. CDR3 nucleotide sequence: TGTGCCAGCAGCCAAGATCCCCTAGCGGGATGGAATGAGCAGTTCTTC. This translates into CASSQDPLAGWNEQFF.

The rearrangement uses TRBV5-1 and TRBJ2-5; 9 bases are a match to TRBD1. The CDR3 is 17 residues long. Unmatched junction bases numbered 8, after V lost 0 bases and J lost 2 bases. Germline-derived CDR1 and CDR2 are SGHRS and YFSETQ. In DNA form, the CDR3 reads TGCGCCAGCAGCTTGGCCCTGGGACAGGGACTTCAAGAGACCCAGTACTTC. Protein product: CASSLALGQGLQETQYF.

This clonotype was counted many times. The chain is built from TRBV12-3 or TRBV12-4 and TRBJ2-1; D gene uncertain. This CDR3 has 14 amino acids. The V end was cut by 2 bases, the J end by 1 base, with 6 bases between. In DNA, the CDR3 is TGTGCCAGCAGTTTAAAGAGATCCTACAATGAGCAGTTCTTC. Its translation is CASSLKRSYNEQFF.

This clonotype was recorded many times. This rearrangement joins TRBV7-6 to TRBJ1-5; TRBD1 aligns across 8 bases. The CDR3 runs 17 residues. Germline V gene sequence: CDR1 SGHVS, CDR2 FNYEAQ. V shed 1 base, J shed 0 bases, and the junction held 5 bases outside the gene matches. The CDR3 sequence: CASSLGTGLYSNQPQHF. The CDR3 nucleotides read TGTGCCAGCAGCTTAGGGACAGGGCTGTATAGCAATCAGCCCCAGCATTTT.

This clonotype was seen a handful of times. V gene TRBV3-1 combines with J gene TRBJ1-5; D is unresolved. Trimming pared 1 base from V and 0 bases from J, leaving 10 bases between. This CDR3 spans 16 amino acids. The V gene's germline CDR1 is LGHDT and CDR2 YNNKEL (reference sequence). The CDR3 loop reads CASSQGGGYSNQPQHF. In DNA, the CDR3 is TGTGCCAGCAGCCAAGGAGGAGGGTATAGCAATCAGCCCCAGCATTTT.

This clonotype was found many times. CDR3 DNA sequence: TGTGCCAGCAGTTTACCCGTTCTACCCCTCCACTTT. Its protein is CASSLPVLPLHF. The chain uses TRBV28 and TRBJ1-6, with D hard to call. CDR1 and CDR2 from the germline V gene are MDHEN and SYDVKM. The CDR3 contains 12 residues. V dropped 2 bases and J dropped 12 bases, with 8 bases sitting between them.

This clonotype has a handful of counts. The V call is TRBV28, the J call TRBJ2-1; D is unresolved. Germline V CDR1 and CDR2: MDHEN, SYDVKM. CDR3 length: 13 amino acids. Trimming took 2 bases from V and 15 from J, leaving 17 bases between them. The CDR3 DNA follows: TGTGCCAGCAGTTTAGGGGTCTTGGCAGGTTGGTTCTTC. Translating gives CASSLGVLAGWFF.

This clonotype showed up many times. The chain has TRBV14 and TRBJ2-7; the D gene is possibly TRBD1 (6 bases). The CDR3 extends over 15 amino acids. Trimming pared 5 bases from V and 5 bases from J, leaving 19 bases between. Germline V gene lookup returns CDR1 SGHDN and CDR2 FVKESK. CDR3 DNA sequence: TGTGCCAGCAGCGCACAGGGAAGGTTGTTCCACGAGCAGTACTTC. Translating it yields CASSAQGRLFHEQYF.

This clonotype has a count of ten or more. V is TRBV5-1 and J is TRBJ2-3; 14 nucleotides line up with TRBD2. The CDR3 contains 19 residues. J lost 0 bases, V lost 1 base, and 7 bases had no gene match. The germline V gene encodes CDR1 SGHRS and CDR2 YFSETQ. DNA for the CDR3: TGCGCCAGCAGCTTGTCGGGGACTAGCGGGGGTGCTAGCACAGATACGCAGTATTTT. It specifies CASSLSGTSGGASTDTQYF. Looking up the rest from reference TRBV5-1 and TRBJ2-3 gives the full variable domain: KAGVTQTPRYLIKTRGQQVTLSCSPISGHRSVSWYQQTPGQGLQFLFEYFSETQRNKGNFPGRFSGRQFSNSRSEMNVSTLELGDSALYLCASSLSGTSGGASTDTQYFGPGTRLTVL.

The chain couples TRBV6-2 or TRBV6-3 to TRBJ2-7; D gene ambiguous. The length of the CDR3 is 13 residues. Trimming pared 10 bases from V and 2 bases from J, leaving 15 bases between. Germline-derived CDR1 and CDR2 are MNHEY and SVGEGT. This CDR3 reads CATQFHPTYEQYF. The CDR3 coding sequence is TGTGCCACCCAGTTCCATCCCACCTACGAGCAGTACTTC.

This clonotype showed up many times. CDR3 region: CASSYLAGGSNEQYF. The DNA of the CDR3 is TGTGCCAGCAGCTATCTAGCGGGAGGATCAAACGAGCAGTACTTC. V and J are TRBV7-9 and TRBJ2-7; 11 nucleotides agree with TRBD2. CDR3 length: 15 residues. Per germline, CDR1 SEHNR and CDR2 FQNEAQ (reference sequence). V lost 4 bases to trimming and J lost 5 bases; unmatched junction nucleotides: 7. Supplemented by reference TRBV7-9 and TRBJ2-7, the full variable domain reads DTGVSQNPRHKITKRGQNVTFRCDPISEHNRLYWYRQTLGQGPEFLTYFQNEAQLEKSRLLSDRFSAERPKGSFSTLEIQRTEQGDSAMYLCASSYLAGGSNEQYFGPGTRLTVT.

As to this clonotype: The CDR3 carries no conserved terminal phenylalanine or tryptophan, so it likely arises from a read error. Because the CDR3's place on the DNA is in doubt, the DNA is left out and the CDR3 is given as listed by TCRdb. The rearrangement joins TRBV18 to TRBJ1-1; the table's D call, TRBD1, has no DNA check behind it. The CDR3 is 13 amino acids in total, end residues counted. Germline assignment: CDR1 KGHSH and CDR2 LQKENI. The CDR3 protein is CASSAGQNTEGFV.

This clonotype was observed at least ten times. The chain links TRBV10-2 to TRBJ1-6, with TRBD1 matching over 10 bases. Germline V gene sequence: CDR1 WSHSY, CDR2 SAAADI. This CDR3 has 13 residues. Trimming cost V 8 bases and J 8 bases; bases outside gene matches: 3. This CDR3 is CASRGTGDSPLHF. The CDR3 DNA follows: TGCGCCAGCCGAGGGACAGGGGATTCACCCCTCCACTTT.

At least ten counts were recorded for this clonotype. This chain joins TRBV5-6 and TRBJ2-1; D possibly corresponds to TRBD2 (6 bases). Germline V CDR1 and CDR2: SGHDT, YYEEEE. This CDR3 has 18 amino acids. V lost 4 bases, J lost 0 bases, and 20 bases lay in between. CDR3 coding DNA: TGTGCCAGCAGCCCCATAGGGTGGGGGAGGAGCTCCTACAATGAGCAGTTCTTC. This codes for CASSPIGWGRSSYNEQFF.

This clonotype was seen many times. The rearrangement joins TRBV5-1 to TRBJ2-1, with TRBD2 matching over 9 bases. Germline V gene lookup returns CDR1 SGHRS and CDR2 YFSETQ. J gave up 8 bases and V 4 bases, and 10 bases lay outside the gene matches. The CDR3 contains 15 residues. CDR3 sequence reads: CASSPGTSHVDEQFF. The CDR3 DNA reads TGCGCCAGCAGCCCCGGGACTAGCCACGTCGATGAGCAGTTCTTC.

This clonotype was observed many times. The rearrangement links TRBV7-9 to TRBJ2-5, with unresolved D. This CDR3 comprises 13 residues. CDR1 SEHNR and CDR2 FQNEAQ come from the germline V gene (reference sequence). Trimming removed 2 bases at V and 1 base at J, with 5 bases between. DNA of the CDR3: TGTGCCAGCAGCTTACCGGCCCAAGAGACCCAGTACTTC. This encodes CASSLPAQETQYF.

Many counts were recorded for this clonotype. The chain is built from TRBV29-1 and TRBJ1-2; 9 nucleotides match TRBD1. CDR1 and CDR2 from the germline V gene are SQVTM and ANQGSEA. The length of the CDR3 is 14 residues. J gave up 2 bases and V 5 bases, and 6 bases lay outside the gene matches. The CDR3 DNA follows: TGCAGCGTTCCGTACAGGGGGCGGAACTATGGCTACACCTTC. It yields the protein CSVPYRGRNYGYTF.

This clonotype was recorded at least ten times. As DNA, the CDR3 is TGTGCCAGCAGTCCGAGGACAGATACGCAGTATTTT. Its protein product is CASSPRTDTQYF. The V call is TRBV12-3 or TRBV12-4, the J call TRBJ2-3; D gene ambiguous. The CDR3 length is 12 residues. The V end was cut by 5 bases, the J end by 3 bases, with 6 bases between.

This clonotype was detected ten times or more. J is TRBJ2-5 and V is TRBV19; 16 bases are shared with TRBD2. The germline V gene encodes CDR1 LNHDA and CDR2 SQIVND (reference sequence). The CDR3 has 17 residues. Germline trimming cut 7 bases from V and 2 bases from J; bases unmatched to any gene: 7. CDR3 amino acids: CASNTGLAGGTQETQYF. CDR3 nucleotide sequence: TGTGCCAGTAATACGGGACTAGCGGGAGGGACTCAAGAGACCCAGTACTTC.

This clonotype was observed many times. The chain carries TRBV2 and TRBJ2-7, with D tentatively TRBD2 (6 bases). V shed 6 bases and J shed 2 bases, with 17 bases lying between them. The CDR3 has 15 residues. Germline CDR1 is SNHLY and CDR2 is FYNNEI. The CDR3 DNA reads as TGTGCCAGCAGGTCCCTCGGGACTCCCGCCTACGAGCAGTACTTC. Encoded protein: CASRSLGTPAYEQYF.

This clonotype came up many times. The chain employs TRBV5-1 and TRBJ1-1; D is unresolved. The CDR3 runs 13 residues. Germline V CDR1 and CDR2: SGHRS, YFSETQ. Trimming left V 0 bases short and J 2 bases short, with 5 bases between. Written as DNA, the CDR3 is TGCGCCAGCAGCTTGGACACCAACACTGAAGCTTTCTTT. Translation: CASSLDTNTEAFF.

Ten or more counts support this clonotype. The genes are TRBV12-5 and TRBJ2-1; weak D call: TRBD2 (7 bases). The germline gives CDR1 LGHNT, CDR2 FRNRAP. CDR3 size: 19 residues. The V gene lost 2 bases and the J gene lost 6 bases, with 26 bases spanning the gap. The CDR3 protein is CASGLSPSAWGGPSNEQFF. The CDR3 DNA reads as TGTGCTAGTGGTTTGTCACCCTCAGCGTGGGGGGGGCCTTCCAATGAGCAGTTCTTC.

This clonotype was recorded many times. The CDR3 here is CASSPLLNQPQHF. CDR3 in DNA: TGTGCCAGCAGTCCACTCTTAAATCAGCCCCAGCATTTT. The V gene is TRBV27, the J gene TRBJ1-5, with D uncertain. Germline V lookup: CDR1 MNHEY, CDR2 SMNVEV (reference sequence). The CDR3 is made up of 13 amino acids. Trimming stripped 5 bases from V and 4 bases from J, with 9 bases between.

The V and J genes are TRBV28 and TRBJ1-2; D is ambiguous. Germline values: CDR1 MDHEN, CDR2 SYDVKM. The CDR3 consists of 14 residues. Trimming pared 6 bases from V and 2 bases from J, leaving 13 bases between. The DNA of the CDR3 is TGTGCCAGCAGCGCTTCGTCGACCAACTATGGCTACACCTTC. Its protein is CASSASSTNYGYTF.

The sample holds many counts of this clonotype. V is TRBV7-6 and J is TRBJ1-3; 8 bases are a match to TRBD1. CDR1 is SGHVS, CDR2 FNYEAQ, per germline. After removal of 0 bases from V and 3 bases from J, the junction contained 4 bases not matched to a gene. This CDR3 comprises 16 residues. For the CDR3, the DNA is TGTGCCAGCAGCTTAGCGTGGACAGGGAATGGAAACACCATATATTTT. It yields the protein CASSLAWTGNGNTIYF.

This clonotype was seen repeatedly, ten times or more. The V and J genes are TRBV11-2 and TRBJ2-7; possibly TRBD2 for D (5 bases). The CDR3 is 15 residues long. CDR1 is SGHAT, CDR2 FQNNGV, per germline. V gave up 4 bases and J gave up 2 bases, with 15 bases separating them. CDR3 loop: CASSSLRGSTYEQYF. The CDR3 DNA reads as TGTGCCAGCAGCTCCTTGCGAGGGTCGACCTACGAGCAGTACTTC.

This clonotype occurred many times. The chain recombines TRBV4-1 with TRBJ1-4, with D unclear. The ends were cut back, 0 bases at V and 4 bases at J, with 9 bases in the middle. The CDR3 runs to 15 residues. Per germline, CDR1 MGHRA and CDR2 YSYEKL. CDR3 coding DNA: TGCGCCAGCAGCCAAGAGGAGGGCCGTAATGAAAAACTGTTTTTT. Translated, it gives CASSQEEGRNEKLFF.